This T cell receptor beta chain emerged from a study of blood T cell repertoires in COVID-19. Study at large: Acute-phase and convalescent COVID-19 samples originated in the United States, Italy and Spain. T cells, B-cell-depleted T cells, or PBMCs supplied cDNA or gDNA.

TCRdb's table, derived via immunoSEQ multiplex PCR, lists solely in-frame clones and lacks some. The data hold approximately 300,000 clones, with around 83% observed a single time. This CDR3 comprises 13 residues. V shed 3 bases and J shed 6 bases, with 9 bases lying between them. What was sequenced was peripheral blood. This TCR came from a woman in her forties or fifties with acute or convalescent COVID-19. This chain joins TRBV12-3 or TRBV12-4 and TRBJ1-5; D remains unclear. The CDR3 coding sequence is TGTGCCAGCAGTTTGCCCAACGGTCAGCCCCAGCATTTT. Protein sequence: CASSLPNGQPQHF.